In this sample, the clone carrying this T cell receptor beta chain turned up a few times. Germline V gene lookup returns CDR1 MNHNS and CDR2 SASEGT. The CDR3 spans 19 residues. V dropped 0 bases and J dropped 1; count of bases not matched to a gene: 12. The sample comes from a study of blood T cell repertoires in COVID-19. Sequenced by immunoSEQ multiplex PCR; TCRdb stores in-frame clones only, minus some. The repertoire holds 180,000 or so clones, with roughly 85% as singletons. Sequenced input: peripheral blood. The chain joins TRBV6-1 to TRBJ2-3; 8 nucleotides agree with TRBD2. This sequence was found in a man aged 60 to 69 with acute or convalescent COVID-19. The DNA of the CDR3 is TGTGCCAGCAGTGAAGCCGGGGGGTTAGCGGGATCCCGCACAGATACGCAGTATTTT. Protein: CASSEAGGLAGSRTDTQYF.